This TCR beta chain was recorded in a study of T cell repertoires in cytomegalovirus infection. This CDR3 has 14 residues. V was clipped by 4 bases and J by 0 bases, with 9 bases between them. CDR1 SGHRS and CDR2 YFSETQ come from the germline V gene. Each CDR3 protein is one row after TCRdb ran MiXCR on the reads. The table has a few hundred thousand distinct CDR3 sequences, over 15% seen once. The V gene is TRBV5-1, the J gene TRBJ2-3, with a weak D call TRBD2 (5 bases). What was sequenced was CD8+ T cells from PBMCs. The TCR was taken from a human donor in good health (CMV status not recorded). Some clones in this sample may be carry-over from other donors' samples. The CDR3 loop is CASSTAGSTDTQYF. The CDR3 DNA sequence: TGCGCCAGCAGCACGGCGGGTAGCACAGATACGCAGTATTTT. The full variable domain, in which reference TRBV5-1 and TRBJ2-3 provide the parts outside the CDR3, is KAGVTQTPRYLIKTRGQQVTLSCSPISGHRSVSWYQQTPGQGLQFLFEYFSETQRNKGNFPGRFSGRQFSNSRSEMNVSTLELGDSALYLCASSTAGSTDTQYFGPGTRLTVL.